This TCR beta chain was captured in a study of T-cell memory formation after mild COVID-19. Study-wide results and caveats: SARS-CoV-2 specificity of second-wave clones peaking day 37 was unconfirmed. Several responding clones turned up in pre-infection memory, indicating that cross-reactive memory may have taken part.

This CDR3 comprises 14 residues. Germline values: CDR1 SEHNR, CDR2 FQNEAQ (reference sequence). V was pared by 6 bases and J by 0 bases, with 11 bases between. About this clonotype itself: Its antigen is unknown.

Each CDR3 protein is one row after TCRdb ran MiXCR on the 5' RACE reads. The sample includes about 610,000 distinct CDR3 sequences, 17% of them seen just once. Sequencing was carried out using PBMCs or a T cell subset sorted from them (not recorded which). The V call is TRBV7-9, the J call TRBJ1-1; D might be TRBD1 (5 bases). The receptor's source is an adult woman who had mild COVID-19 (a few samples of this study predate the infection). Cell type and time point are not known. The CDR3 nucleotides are TGTGCCAGCAGACCGGGACGGATGAACACTGAAGCTTTCTTT. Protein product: CASRPGRMNTEAFF.